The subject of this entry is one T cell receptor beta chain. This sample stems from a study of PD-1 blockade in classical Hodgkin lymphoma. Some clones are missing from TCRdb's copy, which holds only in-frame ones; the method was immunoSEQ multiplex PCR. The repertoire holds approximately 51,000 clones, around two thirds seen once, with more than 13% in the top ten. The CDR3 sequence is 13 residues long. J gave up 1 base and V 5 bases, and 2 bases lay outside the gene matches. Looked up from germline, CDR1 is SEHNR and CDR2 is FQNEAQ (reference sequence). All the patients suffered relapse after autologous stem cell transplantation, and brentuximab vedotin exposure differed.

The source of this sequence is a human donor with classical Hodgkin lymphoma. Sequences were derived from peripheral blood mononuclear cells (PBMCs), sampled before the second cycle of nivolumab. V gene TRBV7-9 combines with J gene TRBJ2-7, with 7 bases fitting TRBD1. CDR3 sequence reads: CASSPGQSYEQYF. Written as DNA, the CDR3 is TGTGCCAGCAGCCCGGGACAGTCCTACGAGCAGTACTTC.